This TCR beta chain derives from a study of blood T cell repertoires in COVID-19. In the study overall: Cohort 3 recovery required two negative PCRs, clearance, or symptom resolution.

The method was immunoSEQ multiplex PCR; TCRdb's version includes in-frame clones alone and lacks a portion of them. The repertoire holds under 300,000 clones, with around 90% as singletons. Cohort placement rested on clinical history that participants reported themselves. The V segment lost 3 bases and the J segment 4 bases; nucleotides outside the gene matches: 16. This CDR3 spans 19 amino acids. Germline-derived CDR1 and CDR2 are MDHEN and SYDVKM. The TCR comes from a woman aged 55-75 years in a cohort exposed to, infected with or recovered from COVID-19 (not recorded which). The chain has TRBV28 and TRBJ1-5; 9 bases are shared with TRBD1. Sequencing input: PBMCs or T cells enriched from blood (not recorded which). Here the CDR3 reads CASSFTGTGLRLLNQPQHF. DNA for the CDR3: TGTGCCAGCAGTTTCACCGGGACAGGGTTGCGGCTACTTAATCAGCCCCAGCATTTT.